Below, 19 T cell receptor beta chains from the same sample are listed, as sequenced in a study of cytomegalovirus exposure and HLA in healthy donors. Researchers ran the PCR with 60 Vbeta and 13 Jbeta primers. Clones were sequenced by immunoSEQ multiplex PCR, and TCRdb holds only the in-frame ones, with some missing. The profile shows 65,000 or so clones, 60% to 65% of them singletons. The sequenced sample consisted of PBMCs. The receptors here all came from a young man in good health and CMV-seronegative.

In this sample, this clone turned up a few times. The chain combines TRBV6-5 with TRBJ1-4, with 11 bases that match TRBD1. This CDR3 has 14 amino acids. Germline V lookup: CDR1 MNHEY, CDR2 SVGAGI. Unmatched junction bases numbered 3, after V lost 4 bases and J lost 8 bases. The CDR3 sequence is CASSSDRGLEKLFF. CDR3 bases: TGTGCCAGCAGTTCGGACAGGGGGCTCGAAAAACTGTTTTTT.

The V and J genes are TRBV2 and TRBJ2-3; TRBD2 agrees at 7 bases. CDR3 length: 12 amino acids. Germline values: CDR1 SNHLY, CDR2 FYNNEI. The ends lost 11 bases at V and 3 bases at J; junction bases unmatched: 5. The CDR3 DNA sequence: TGTGCCGCCGGGGGGATTACAGATACGCAGTATTTT. Translating gives CAAGGITDTQYF.

The rearrangement joins TRBV5-4 to TRBJ2-7; 9 bases line up with TRBD1. Germline trimming cut 4 bases from V and 4 bases from J; bases unmatched to any gene: 6. The CDR3 is 14 amino acids. The germline CDR1 and CDR2 sequences are SGHNT and YYREEE (reference sequence). The CDR3 bases are TGTGCCAGCAGCGTGGGACAGGGACCTTACGAGCAGTACTTC. This translates into CASSVGQGPYEQYF.

The chain links TRBV6-1 to TRBJ1-5, with 10 bases identical to TRBD1. Germline loops: CDR1 MNHNS, CDR2 SASEGT. The CDR3 runs 16 residues. With 4 bases clipped from V and 2 bases from J, the junction kept 5 bases outside the gene matches. The CDR3 coding sequence is TGTGCCAGCAGTGTCGCCGGGACAGGGGGCAATCAGCCCCAGCATTTT. It encodes CASSVAGTGGNQPQHF.

The CDR3 protein is CASSRDSYNSPLHF. The CDR3 coding sequence is TGTGCCAGCAGTCGGGACAGCTATAATTCACCCCTCCACTTT. The chain couples TRBV6-5 to TRBJ1-6, with 7 nucleotides matching TRBD1. The CDR3 runs to 14 residues. Germline-derived CDR1 and CDR2 are MNHEY and SVGAGI. The V segment lost 5 bases and the J segment 3 bases; nucleotides outside the gene matches: 1.

Only a few counts were recorded for this clone. This sequence joins TRBV5-4 and TRBJ1-4, with TRBD1 as a possible D gene (6 bases). Germline V gene sequence: CDR1 SGHNT, CDR2 YYREEE (reference sequence). The CDR3 is 14 residues long. V lost 0 bases, J lost 3 bases, and 6 bases lay in between. The CDR3 spells CASSLGQANEKLFF. In nucleotides, the CDR3 is TGTGCCAGCAGCTTGGGACAGGCTAATGAAAAACTGTTTTTT. The full variable domain, rest sourced from reference TRBV5-4 and TRBJ1-4, is ETGVTQSPTHLIKTRGQQVTLRCSSQSGHNTVSWYQQALGQGPQFIFQYYREEENGRGNFPPRFSGLQFPNYSSELNVNALELDDSALYLCASSLGQANEKLFFGSGTQLSVL.

The V and J genes are TRBV14 and TRBJ2-2; 9 bases are shared with TRBD1. This CDR3 is 14 amino acids long. Germline CDR1 is SGHDN and CDR2 is FVKESK. V lost 4 bases to trimming and J lost 7 bases; unmatched junction nucleotides: 4. The chain's CDR3 is CASSRDRVVGELFF. CDR3 coding DNA: TGTGCCAGCAGCCGGGACAGGGTGGTCGGGGAGCTGTTTTTT. The full variable domain, completed using reference TRBV14 and TRBJ2-2, is EAGVTQFPSHSVIEKGQTVTLRCDPISGHDNLYWYRRVMGKEIKFLLHFVKESKQDESGMPNNRFLAERTGGTYSTLKVQPAELEDSGVYFCASSRDRVVGELFFGEGSRLTVL.

This clone showed up just a few times. The chain combines TRBV6-1 with TRBJ2-3; 8 bases line up with TRBD2. V shed 0 bases, J shed 5 bases, and the junction held 7 bases outside the gene matches. Germline V gives CDR1 MNHNS, CDR2 SASEGT. The CDR3 contains 16 residues. As DNA, the CDR3 is TGTGCCAGCAGTGAAGCGGGGTGGGGACTAGGAGATACGCAGTATTTT. Its translation: CASSEAGWGLGDTQYF.

The rearrangement links TRBV13 to TRBJ2-7; TRBD1 might be the D (6 bases). V lost 6 bases and J lost 5, with 11 bases in between. The CDR3 spans 12 residues. The germline V gene encodes CDR1 PRHDT and CDR2 FYEKMQ (reference sequence). CDR3 bases: TGTGCCAGCAGTCTACAGGGAAACGAGCAGTACTTC. Residues: CASSLQGNEQYF.

The chain couples TRBV5-1 to TRBJ1-1; 8 bases agree with TRBD1. The CDR3 contains 16 residues. Unmatched junction bases numbered 8, after V lost 4 bases and J lost 0 bases. CDR1 and CDR2 from the germline V gene are SGHRS and YFSETQ. CDR3 amino acids: CASSRQGSSMNTEAFF. The CDR3 DNA is TGCGCCAGCAGCCGACAGGGGTCCTCTATGAACACTGAAGCTTTCTTT.

The chain combines TRBV6-1 with TRBJ2-3; TRBD1 matches at 7 bases. Germline loops: CDR1 MNHNS, CDR2 SASEGT. With V trimmed by 6 bases and J by 4 bases, 10 bases remained unmatched. The CDR3 is 15 amino acids. The CDR3 DNA reads TGTGCCAGCAGCGGCAACCAGGGGGTGGCAGATACGCAGTATTTT. It is translated as CASSGNQGVADTQYF.

The chain carries TRBV27 and TRBJ1-5; a weak D match, TRBD1 (6 bases). CDR1 and CDR2 from the germline V gene are MNHEY and SMNVEV (reference sequence). V lost 3 bases and J lost 7, with 10 bases in between. The CDR3 contains 13 residues. Here the CDR3 reads CASSLGAWQPQHF. In nucleotides, the CDR3 is TGTGCCAGCAGTTTGGGGGCTTGGCAGCCCCAGCATTTT.

V usage is TRBV14 and J usage is TRBJ1-4; 8 positions match TRBD1. This CDR3 is 16 amino acids long. Per germline, CDR1 SGHDN and CDR2 FVKESK. The J segment lost 0 bases and the V segment lost 8 bases, leaving 8 bases of the junction unmatched. The CDR3, as DNA: TGTGCCAGCGGACAGGGCGGAGGTACAACTAATGAAAAACTGTTTTTT. It yields the protein CASGQGGGTTNEKLFF.

The V gene is TRBV7-8, the J gene TRBJ1-6; D gene uncertain. V was shortened by 1 base and J by 6 bases, with 7 bases between the two germline ends. This CDR3 is built from 14 residues. Germline CDR1 is SGHVS and CDR2 is FQNEAQ. The CDR3 DNA reads TGTGCCAGCAGCTTAGGGGCCTCTAATTCACCCCTCCACTTT. Translated, it gives CASSLGASNSPLHF.

CDR3 DNA: TGTGCCAGCAGTTACTTCGACAAGAACACTGAAGCTTTCTTT. Protein sequence: CASSYFDKNTEAFF. This chain uses TRBV6-5 with TRBJ1-1; D remains ambiguous. Germline V CDR1 and CDR2: MNHEY, SVGAGI. V was clipped by 1 base and J by 1 base, with 7 bases between them. This CDR3 comprises 14 residues.

The table lists this clone with a count of one. The chain employs TRBV7-9 and TRBJ1-2; 7 bases are shared with TRBD1. CDR3 size: 13 residues. Germline assignment: CDR1 SEHNR and CDR2 FQNEAQ (reference sequence). The trim removed 5 bases at V and 8 bases at J, leaving 8 bases unmatched. This chain's CDR3 is CASSQDRAQGYTF. CDR3 coding DNA: TGTGCCAGCAGCCAAGACAGGGCTCAGGGCTACACCTTC. Filled out from reference TRBV7-9 and TRBJ1-2, the complete variable domain reads DTGVSQNPRHKITKRGQNVTFRCDPISEHNRLYWYRQTLGQGPEFLTYFQNEAQLEKSRLLSDRFSAERPKGSFSTLEIQRTEQGDSAMYLCASSQDRAQGYTFGSGTRLTVV.

The CDR3 DNA is TGTGCCAGCAGCCCTGCGTCCCTTGGCTATGGCTACACCTTC. Encoded protein: CASSPASLGYGYTF. V gene TRBV7-9 combines with J gene TRBJ1-2; D uncertain. The CDR3 extends over 14 amino acids. V lost 5 bases and J lost 4, with 14 bases in between. Germline CDR1 SEHNR, CDR2 FQNEAQ (reference sequence). Complete variable domain (other parts from reference TRBV7-9 and TRBJ1-2): DTGVSQNPRHKITKRGQNVTFRCDPISEHNRLYWYRQTLGQGPEFLTYFQNEAQLEKSRLLSDRFSAERPKGSFSTLEIQRTEQGDSAMYLCASSPASLGYGYTFGSGTRLTVV.

The rearrangement links TRBV11-2 to TRBJ2-3; 7 bases line up with TRBD2. The germline CDR1 and CDR2 sequences are SGHAT and FQNNGV. This CDR3 contains 15 residues. Trimming removed 3 bases from V and 2 bases from J; junction bases left unmatched: 5. The CDR3 DNA is TGTGCCAGCAGCTTGGCTAGCGGATCCACAGATACGCAGTATTTT. As protein: CASSLASGSTDTQYF. Full variable domain (missing parts from reference TRBV11-2 and TRBJ2-3): EAGVAQSPRYKIIEKRQSVAFWCNPISGHATLYWYQQILGQGPKLLIQFQNNGVVDDSQLPKDRFSAERLKGVDSTLKIQPAKLEDSAVYLCASSLASGSTDTQYFGPGTRLTVL.

This sequence joins TRBV29-1 and TRBJ1-2, with D unresolved. The length of the CDR3 is 12 residues. The V end lost 3 bases, the J end lost 4 bases, and 9 bases lay between the germline ends. Per germline, CDR1 SQVTM and CDR2 ANQGSEA. For the CDR3, the DNA is TGCAGCGTTGATCAACAGACCTATGGCTACACCTTC. It translates to CSVDQQTYGYTF.